The 18 T cell receptor beta chains below were found in one sample sequenced in a study of T cells in Graves' hyperthyroidism and ophthalmopathy. Amplification of TCR beta CDR3 regions was performed using RNA transcripts as template. A first-round RT-PCR of the TCR CDR3 used the HTBI primer set. MiXCR was run by TCRdb on the multiplex PCR reads, yielding one entry per CDR3 protein. The data show fewer than 650,000 distinct CDR3 sequences, 13% to 15% seen once. The source material was blood. The receptor source for this set is a woman aged 18-30 years with Graves' ophthalmopathy.

This clonotype was counted at least ten times. This chain joins TRBV24-1 and TRBJ2-3; possibly TRBD1 for D (5 bases). This CDR3 has 13 amino acids. CDR1 is KGHDR, CDR2 SFDVKD, per germline. Trimming took off 9 bases at V and 4 bases at J, with 13 bases between the two ends. CDR3 bases: TGTGCCACCGAGTCGCAGGGCCCAGATACGCAGTATTTT. Protein: CATESQGPDTQYF.

This clonotype occurred many times. The rearrangement uses TRBV9 and TRBJ2-5, with 12 bases fitting TRBD2. Germline V lookup: CDR1 SGDLS, CDR2 YYNGEE. Germline trimming cut 4 bases from V and 3 bases from J; bases unmatched to any gene: 4. This CDR3 spans 15 amino acids. The CDR3 region is CASSPRLAGEETQYF. Here the CDR3 DNA reads TGTGCCAGCAGCCCTCGACTAGCGGGAGAAGAGACCCAGTACTTC.

The chain uses TRBV20-1 and TRBJ2-3; maybe TRBD2 (5 bases). CDR3 length equals 13 residues. With 7 bases removed from V and 6 bases from J, the gap between germline ends came to 17 bases. The germline V gene has CDR1 DFQATT and CDR2 SNEGSKA (reference sequence). The CDR3 loop reads CSVSGGGGDTQYF. CDR3 nucleotides: TGCAGTGTATCGGGTGGAGGCGGGGATACGCAGTATTTT.

The chain links TRBV30 to TRBJ2-2, with 12 nucleotides matching TRBD2. Germline V gene data show CDR1 as GTSNPN and CDR2 as SVGIG (reference sequence). This CDR3 has 14 residues. The V segment lost 3 bases and the J segment 7 bases; nucleotides outside the gene matches: 3. Here the CDR3 DNA reads TGTGCCTGGAGACTAGCGGGAGGTGGCGGGGAGCTGTTTTTT. It codes for CAWRLAGGGGELFF.

The CDR3 spells CASSSDSGSGTLMETQYF. The CDR3 bases are TGTGCCAGCAGCTCTGACTCGGGCAGCGGGACCCTAATGGAGACCCAGTACTTC. The genes are TRBV5-4 and TRBJ2-5; TRBD2 aligns across 7 bases. The trim removed 3 bases at V and 5 bases at J, leaving 19 bases unmatched. Germline CDR1 is SGHNT and CDR2 is YYREEE (reference sequence). This CDR3 spans 18 amino acids.

The chain joins TRBV5-5 to TRBJ1-5, with TRBD1 as a possible D gene (5 bases). The V end lost 4 bases, the J end lost 2 bases, and 13 bases lay between the germline ends. Germline loops: CDR1 SGHKS, CDR2 YYEKEE (reference sequence). CDR3 size: 15 residues. The CDR3 nucleotides read TGTGCCAGCAGCGTAGGGGCCTGGGGCAATCAGCCCCAGCATTTT. The encoded protein is CASSVGAWGNQPQHF. The full variable domain, completed using reference TRBV5-5 and TRBJ1-5, is DAGVTQSPTHLIKTRGQQVTLRCSPISGHKSVSWYQQVLGQGPQFIFQYYEKEERGRGNFPDRFSARQFPNYSSELNVNALLLGDSALYLCASSVGAWGNQPQHFGDGTRLSIL.

The table lists this clonotype with many counts. The chain links TRBV28 to TRBJ1-1; D is perhaps TRBD1 (6 bases). CDR1 is MDHEN and CDR2 is SYDVKM in the germline V gene. V was clipped by 5 bases and J by 3 bases, with 22 bases between them. The CDR3 contains 17 residues. Here the CDR3 DNA reads TGTGCCAGCAGTCCACTCACCTCAGGGGTTCGGGACACTGAAGCTTTCTTT. Its translation: CASSPLTSGVRDTEAFF.

This chain joins TRBV20-1 and TRBJ2-7; the match to TRBD1 covers 9 bases. This CDR3 spans 15 amino acids. V shed 4 bases, J shed 4 bases, and the junction held 11 bases outside the gene matches. The V gene's germline CDR1 is DFQATT and CDR2 SNEGSKA (reference sequence). The CDR3 loop is CSATNRDRDMYEQYF. The CDR3 nucleotides are TGCAGTGCTACTAATCGGGACAGGGATATGTACGAGCAGTACTTC.

This clonotype was seen many times. The J gene is TRBJ2-1, the V gene TRBV12-3 or TRBV12-4; 7 bases are a match to TRBD2. With V trimmed by 6 bases and J by 8 bases, 7 bases remained unmatched. The CDR3 spans 13 residues. CDR3 sequence: CASSRTSQHEQFF. CDR3 in DNA: TGTGCCAGCAGCCGGACTAGTCAGCATGAGCAGTTCTTC.

This clonotype turned up a few times. J is TRBJ2-1 and V is TRBV20-1, with a weak D call TRBD2 (6 bases). CDR1 and CDR2 (germline): DFQATT, SNEGSKA (reference sequence). With 5 bases removed from V and 6 bases from J, the gap between germline ends came to 20 bases. This CDR3 has 15 residues. The CDR3 spells CSAENSRLVGNEQFF. CDR3 coding DNA: TGCAGTGCTGAAAACTCTAGACTAGTAGGCAATGAGCAGTTCTTC.

This clonotype has ten or more counts. The rearrangement links TRBV7-3 to TRBJ2-6; D call uncertain. V gave up 3 bases and J gave up 0 bases, with 12 bases separating them. The CDR3 is made up of 17 amino acids. Germline V gene sequence: CDR1 SGHTA, CDR2 FQGTGA. The CDR3 here is CASSLGASYSGANVLTF. CDR3 nucleotide sequence: TGTGCCAGCAGCTTGGGTGCCAGCTACTCTGGGGCCAACGTCCTGACTTTC.

This clonotype showed up just a few times. The rearrangement uses TRBV27 and TRBJ1-1; 8 bases line up with TRBD1. This CDR3 region has 15 residues. J was trimmed by 4 bases and V by 3 bases; bases with no gene match: 7. CDR1 and CDR2 from the germline V gene are MNHEY and SMNVEV (reference sequence). The CDR3 spells CASSFSGGISTEAFF. In nucleotides, the CDR3 is TGTGCCAGCAGTTTCTCAGGGGGCATAAGCACTGAAGCTTTCTTT.

CDR3 coding DNA: TGCAGTGCTCCCTTCCCGGGACAGGGGTTCAATGAGCAGTTCTTC. Protein product: CSAPFPGQGFNEQFF. The chain links TRBV20-1 to TRBJ2-1; TRBD1 matches 10 bases. CDR3 length: 15 amino acids. Germline lookup yields CDR1 DFQATT and CDR2 SNEGSKA (reference sequence). The V gene end was trimmed by 5 bases and the J gene end by 6 bases; junction bases not matched to a gene: 10.

This clonotype was seen once. The chain links TRBV19 to TRBJ2-6; 10 nucleotides agree with TRBD1. The trim removed 5 bases at V and 0 bases at J, leaving 4 bases unmatched. The germline V gene has CDR1 LNHDA and CDR2 SQIVND (reference sequence). The CDR3 runs 17 residues. CDR3 loop: CASSSGTGVSGANVLTF. The CDR3 DNA follows: TGTGCCAGTAGTTCCGGGACAGGGGTCTCTGGGGCCAACGTCCTGACTTTC.

V and J are TRBV29-1 and TRBJ2-2; tentatively, D is TRBD2 (5 bases). CDR1 is SQVTM, CDR2 ANQGSEA, per germline. V lost 0 bases, J lost 6 bases, and 11 bases lay in between. This CDR3 has 14 residues. Here the CDR3 reads CSVEDGRVAGELFF. Here the CDR3 DNA reads TGCAGCGTTGAAGATGGGAGAGTTGCCGGGGAGCTGTTTTTT.

Ten or more counts support this clonotype. J is TRBJ1-3 and V is TRBV30, with D unresolved. Germline V lookup: CDR1 GTSNPN, CDR2 SVGIG (reference sequence). The CDR3 sequence is 15 residues long. V dropped 0 bases and J dropped 2 bases, with 11 bases sitting between them. In nucleotides, the CDR3 is TGTGCCTGGAGTGTAGGCGGGATTCCTGGAAACACCATATATTTT. It encodes CAWSVGGIPGNTIYF. Looking up the rest from reference TRBV30 and TRBJ1-3 gives the full variable domain: SQTIHQWPATLVQPVGSPLSLECTVEGTSNPNLYWYRQAAGRGLQLLFYSVGIGQISSEVPQNLSASRPQDRQFILSSKKLLLSDSGFYLCAWSVGGIPGNTIYFGEGSWLTVV.

This clonotype showed up many times. J is TRBJ2-7 and V is TRBV28; 9 bases align to TRBD1. This CDR3 has 15 amino acids. The ends lost 5 bases at V and 4 bases at J; junction bases unmatched: 9. Per germline, CDR1 MDHEN and CDR2 SYDVKM. In DNA form, the CDR3 reads TGTGCCAGCAGTCCACAGGGGGCTCGGGAATACGAGCAGTACTTC. It codes for CASSPQGAREYEQYF.

This clonotype turned up a few times. One end of the junction is discordant with germline, which a read error may explain. The chain uses TRBV27 and TRBJ2-1; D gene ambiguous. CDR1 is MNHEY and CDR2 is SMNVEV in the germline V gene (reference sequence). The length of the CDR3 is 14 residues. CDR3 region: CASSSSSSYNQQFF. CDR3 nucleotide sequence: TGTGCCAGCAGTTCCTCAAGCTCCTACAATCAGCAGTTCTTC.